This entry describes one T cell receptor beta chain. This sample is drawn from a study of spatial heterogeneity in lung cancer. TCRdb called the 5' RACE reads again in MiXCR, with one record for every CDR3 protein. The data show about 95,000 distinct CDR3 sequences, with 7.5% to 10% seen just once and about 7.1% held by the top ten. Documented time point: sample taken at primary tumor resection. Researchers sequenced whole RNA taken from tumor, nontumor lung or frozen PBMC without sorting. Per the germline V gene, CDR1 is WSHSY and CDR2 is SAAADI. Trimming at V came to 3 bases and at J to 4 bases, leaving 6 bases not matched to a gene. The CDR3 has 15 residues.

The TCR originated in a male donor with early-stage non-small cell lung cancer. Sample: PBMCs, taken at surgery. The gene calls are TRBV10-2 and TRBJ2-1, with TRBD2 identical over 7 bases. The CDR3: CASSDGTSAYNEQFF. CDR3 sequence (DNA): TGCGCCAGCAGTGATGGAACTAGCGCTTACAATGAGCAGTTCTTC.